These 26 T cell receptor beta chains came from one sample sequenced in a study of shared clonotypes between healthy human individuals. As defined, naive CD8 cells were CD45RO-negative and positively selected for CCR7, with terminally differentiated effector memory CD45RA+ cells excluded. The repertoire was sequenced with immunoSEQ multiplex PCR; TCRdb's copy has only in-frame clones and lacks some. The sample records about 2 million clones, about 95% being singletons. Sequencing was done on a sample of naive CD8+ T cells sorted from blood. Receptors originate from a man between 18 and 29 years old in good health.

In DNA form, the CDR3 reads TGTGCCAGCAGCTTAGAACCGTCGTCTTCCTGGGCCGGGGAGCTGTTTTTT. It encodes CASSLEPSSSWAGELFF. The rearrangement uses TRBV7-8 and TRBJ2-2; no reliable D call. The length of the CDR3 is 17 residues. V lost 1 base and J 6 bases, leaving 18 bases between the germline ends. Per germline, CDR1 SGHVS and CDR2 FQNEAQ.

On this clone: The junction does not match germline at one end; this may be a read error. The chain has TRBV6-1 and TRBJ2-7; D gene unclear. The CDR3 is 11 amino acids. Germline-derived CDR1 and CDR2 are MNHNS and SASEGT. The CDR3: CASSEANDNHF. CDR3 DNA: TGTGCCAGCAGTGAAGCCAATGACAACCACTTC.

To note about this clone: Other DNA sequences within the sample encode an identical CDR3. The chain links TRBV5-4 to TRBJ1-1; 9 bases line up with TRBD1. After removal of 2 bases from V and 8 bases from J, the junction contained 1 base not matched to a gene. CDR1 and CDR2 from the germline V gene are SGHNT and YYREEE (reference sequence). This CDR3 has 12 residues. This chain's CDR3 is CASSFGQGEAFF. As DNA, the CDR3 is TGTGCCAGCAGCTTTGGACAGGGGGAAGCTTTCTTT.

The chain couples TRBV5-4 to TRBJ2-4; D is uncertain. V was pared by 3 bases and J by 0 bases, with 22 bases between. The CDR3 has 19 residues. In germline, CDR1 is SGHNT, CDR2 YYREEE (reference sequence). The CDR3 DNA reads TGTGCCAGCAGCTACGGTCAGGAAGAAGCTCATGTAGCCAAAAACATTCAGTACTTC. Translated: CASSYGQEEAHVAKNIQYF.

The chain recombines TRBV30 with TRBJ2-2; D is uncertain. Between the trimmed V and J ends, which lost 4 bases and 6 bases, there was a span of 9 bases. The CDR3 spans 12 residues. Germline-derived CDR1 and CDR2 are GTSNPN and SVGIG (reference sequence). The DNA for the CDR3 is TGTGCCTGGACCCCCTTGGCCGGGGAGCTGTTTTTT. Translating gives CAWTPLAGELFF.

The chain is built from TRBV2 and TRBJ2-5, with D tentatively TRBD1 or TRBD2 (5 bases each). CDR1 and CDR2 (germline): SNHLY, FYNNEI. The length of the CDR3 is 14 residues. V dropped 4 bases and J dropped 2 bases, with 11 bases sitting between them. CDR3 nucleotide sequence: TGTGCCAGCAGTGGCCGGGACCAGCAAGAGACCCAGTACTTC. Encoded protein: CASSGRDQQETQYF. The full variable domain, with the rest looked up from reference TRBV2 and TRBJ2-5, is EPEVTQTPSHQVTQMGQEVILRCVPISNHLYFYWYRQILGQKVEFLVSFYNNEISEKSEIFDDQFSVERPDGSNFTLKIRSTKLEDSAMYFCASSGRDQQETQYFGPGTRLLVL.

V usage is TRBV11-2 and J usage is TRBJ1-1; TRBD1 is a possible D gene (5 bases). This CDR3 spans 15 amino acids. CDR1 and CDR2 (germline): SGHAT, FQNNGV. V dropped 1 base and J dropped 1 base, with 10 bases sitting between them. The CDR3 spells CASSLVLGGNTEAFF. The CDR3 nucleotides read TGTGCCAGCAGCTTAGTGTTGGGGGGGAACACTGAAGCTTTCTTT.

The V and J genes are TRBV5-6 and TRBJ2-1; a possible D gene is TRBD1 (7 bases). The CDR3 consists of 14 residues. V was clipped by 4 bases and J by 7 bases, with 15 bases between them. Germline V lookup: CDR1 SGHDT, CDR2 YYEEEE. CDR3 amino acids: CASSHRGLINEQFF. The CDR3 nucleotides are TGTGCCAGCAGCCACAGGGGACTGATTAATGAGCAGTTCTTC.

This clone showed up just a few times. The gene calls are TRBV29-1 and TRBJ1-2; the match to TRBD1 covers 10 bases. Germline V gene data show CDR1 as SQVTM and CDR2 as ANQGSEA. J lost 8 bases, V lost 5 bases, and 8 bases had no gene match. This CDR3 has 13 amino acids. Here the CDR3 DNA reads TGCAGCGTTAAGACAGGGGGCTCTTACGGCTACACCTTC. It is translated as CSVKTGGSYGYTF.

The chain employs TRBV5-1 and TRBJ1-4; 8 bases line up with TRBD1. Germline trimming cut 4 bases from V and 6 bases from J; bases unmatched to any gene: 2. The CDR3 runs 13 residues. Per the germline V gene, CDR1 is SGHRS and CDR2 is YFSETQ. The CDR3 here is CASSDRGYEKLFF. DNA for the CDR3: TGCGCCAGCAGCGACAGGGGCTATGAAAAACTGTTTTTT.

V is TRBV11-2 and J is TRBJ2-5; 7 positions agree with TRBD2. With V trimmed by 6 bases and J by 4 bases, 11 bases remained unmatched. From germline, CDR1 is SGHAT and CDR2 FQNNGV. There are 15 residues in the CDR3. CDR3 sequence: CASSSSAGLRETQYF. CDR3 sequence (DNA): TGTGCCAGCAGTTCCTCAGCGGGGCTCAGAGAGACCCAGTACTTC.

In this sample, this clone turned up once. V gene TRBV9 combines with J gene TRBJ1-5, with D unresolved. Germline V lookup: CDR1 SGDLS, CDR2 YYNGEE. Trimming took 1 base from V and 7 from J, leaving 12 bases between them. CDR3 length equals 14 residues. The CDR3 region has the DNA TGTGCCAGCAGCGTAAGGGAGGATCGACAGCCCCAGCATTTT. Its protein is CASSVREDRQPQHF.

This clone appeared once. V is TRBV7-9 and J is TRBJ2-5; 10 bases match TRBD2. V trimming: 4 bases; J trimming: 1 base; junction bases outside the gene matches: 9. Germline V lookup: CDR1 SEHNR, CDR2 FQNEAQ (reference sequence). The CDR3 has 17 residues. CDR3 sequence: CASSYGLAESFQETQYF. In DNA form, the CDR3 reads TGTGCCAGCAGCTACGGACTAGCGGAGTCCTTCCAAGAGACCCAGTACTTC.

About this clone itself: This specimen includes other DNA sequences encoding the same CDR3. The rearrangement joins TRBV27 to TRBJ1-5; 7 bases line up with TRBD1. The CDR3 spans 16 residues. Germline V gives CDR1 MNHEY, CDR2 SMNVEV (reference sequence). With 2 bases clipped from V and 0 bases from J, the junction kept 4 bases outside the gene matches. The CDR3 loop reads CASSLLGQNSNQPQHF. CDR3 DNA sequence: TGTGCCAGCAGTTTACTGGGACAGAATAGCAATCAGCCCCAGCATTTT.

About this clone: In the same sample, other DNA sequences code for this CDR3. This sequence joins TRBV11-2 and TRBJ2-5, with D unclear. Per germline, CDR1 SGHAT and CDR2 FQNNGV. V was shortened by 1 base and J by 5 bases, with 5 bases between the two germline ends. The CDR3 loop spans 12 amino acids. CDR3 DNA: TGTGCCAGCAGCTTAGCCCTGGAGACCCAGTACTTC. Its protein is CASSLALETQYF.

The chain is built from TRBV5-4 and TRBJ2-1, with TRBD2 identical over 8 bases. The ends lost 5 bases at V and 5 bases at J; junction bases unmatched: 9. The CDR3 has 15 amino acids. The germline gives CDR1 SGHNT, CDR2 YYREEE (reference sequence). CDR3 nucleotides: TGTGCCAGCAGTCCGAGCGGGGGTCAACACAATGAGCAGTTCTTC. It specifies CASSPSGGQHNEQFF.

The chain joins TRBV5-1 to TRBJ2-7; unclear D gene. This CDR3 spans 14 amino acids. Between the trimmed V and J ends, which lost 4 bases and 0 bases, there was a span of 11 bases. Germline V lookup: CDR1 SGHRS, CDR2 YFSETQ. CDR3 sequence reads: CASSPDANSYEQYF. In DNA form, the CDR3 reads TGCGCCAGCAGCCCGGACGCAAACTCCTACGAGCAGTACTTC. Combining the CDR3 with reference TRBV5-1 and TRBJ2-7 gives the whole variable domain KAGVTQTPRYLIKTRGQQVTLSCSPISGHRSVSWYQQTPGQGLQFLFEYFSETQRNKGNFPGRFSGRQFSNSRSEMNVSTLELGDSALYLCASSPDANSYEQYFGPGTRLTVT.

In regard to this clone: This same CDR3 is encoded by further DNA sequences in the sample. This rearrangement joins TRBV6-5 to TRBJ2-7, with unresolved D. The CDR3 is 13 amino acids. Germline V lookup: CDR1 MNHEY, CDR2 SVGAGI. Trimming removed 2 bases at V and 2 bases at J, with 7 bases between. CDR3 sequence (DNA): TGTGCCAGCAGTTACGGAGCCGCCTACGAGCAGTACTTC. It specifies CASSYGAAYEQYF.

The chain combines TRBV5-6 with TRBJ2-7, with a possible D match to TRBD1 (5 bases). Germline CDR1 reads SGHDT; CDR2 reads YYEEEE. Trimming took 0 bases from V and 7 from J, leaving 11 bases between them. The CDR3 totals 13 residues. The CDR3 loop is CASSLGPRGEQYF. The CDR3 nucleotides read TGTGCCAGCAGCTTGGGCCCAAGGGGTGAGCAGTACTTC. Full variable domain (rest looked up from reference TRBV5-6 and TRBJ2-7): DAGVTQSPTHLIKTRGQQVTLRCSPKSGHDTVSWYQQALGQGPQFIFQYYEEEERQRGNFPDRFSGHQFPNYSSELNVNALLLGDSALYLCASSLGPRGEQYFGPGTRLTVT.

The chain employs TRBV5-4 and TRBJ2-1, with D hard to call. Trimming took 5 bases from V and 0 from J, leaving 12 bases between them. Germline assignment: CDR1 SGHNT and CDR2 YYREEE (reference sequence). The CDR3 consists of 15 residues. This chain's CDR3 is CASSYYESSYNEQFF. CDR3 coding DNA: TGTGCCAGCAGTTATTACGAGAGCTCCTACAATGAGCAGTTCTTC.

The rearrangement uses TRBV21-1 and TRBJ2-5; the table names TRBD2, a call not compared with the DNA. TRBV21-1 is a known pseudogene. The CDR3 sequence is 11 residues long. DNA for the CDR3: TGTGCCAGCAGCAAAGCCCCTACCCAGTACTTC. As protein: CASSKAPTQYF.

The chain has TRBV9 and TRBJ2-1, with 8 positions matching TRBD1. CDR1 and CDR2 from the germline V gene are SGDLS and YYNGEE. The CDR3 contains 15 residues. Trimming removed 4 bases from V and 4 bases from J; junction bases left unmatched: 7. The CDR3 is CASSISGGGYNEQFF. The DNA for the CDR3 is TGTGCCAGCAGCATTTCAGGGGGCGGATACAATGAGCAGTTCTTC.

This chain uses TRBV7-9 with TRBJ1-1; no firm D call. The CDR3 runs to 13 residues. Germline assignment: CDR1 SEHNR and CDR2 FQNEAQ (reference sequence). The V gene lost 1 base and the J gene lost 6 bases, with 9 bases spanning the gap. The CDR3 loop is CASSLVGLAEAFF. CDR3 bases: TGTGCCAGCAGCTTAGTCGGGCTCGCTGAAGCTTTCTTT. The whole variable domain, remainder taken from reference TRBV7-9 and TRBJ1-1, is DTGVSQNPRHKITKRGQNVTFRCDPISEHNRLYWYRQTLGQGPEFLTYFQNEAQLEKSRLLSDRFSAERPKGSFSTLEIQRTEQGDSAMYLCASSLVGLAEAFFGQGTRLTVV.

This chain connects TRBV4-1 to TRBJ1-1; 9 bases map to TRBD1. Losses at the gene ends were 1 base for V and 1 base for J; bases not matched to a gene: 4. This CDR3 region has 16 residues. Germline V gene data show CDR1 as MGHRA and CDR2 as YSYEKL. CDR3 nucleotide sequence: TGCGCCAGCAGCCAAGTAGCGGACAGGGGGAACACTGAAGCTTTCTTT. This sequence encodes CASSQVADRGNTEAFF.

The chain uses TRBV7-9 and TRBJ2-7; tentative D call: TRBD1 (7 bases). V lost 4 bases and J lost 2, with 18 bases in between. The CDR3 totals 16 residues. Germline values: CDR1 SEHNR, CDR2 FQNEAQ (reference sequence). Written as DNA, the CDR3 is TGTGCCAGCAGCTCTTCGGGGGACAGCCGTCCCTACGAGCAGTACTTC. Protein: CASSSSGDSRPYEQYF. The variable domain in full, with the rest retrieved from reference TRBV7-9 and TRBJ2-7, is DTGVSQNPRHKITKRGQNVTFRCDPISEHNRLYWYRQTLGQGPEFLTYFQNEAQLEKSRLLSDRFSAERPKGSFSTLEIQRTEQGDSAMYLCASSSSGDSRPYEQYFGPGTRLTVT.

The chain links TRBV27 to TRBJ1-1, with D maybe TRBD1 (5 bases). Germline lookup yields CDR1 MNHEY and CDR2 SMNVEV (reference sequence). This CDR3 has 13 residues. V was trimmed by 8 bases and J by 4 bases, leaving 14 bases between them. CDR3 DNA: TGTGCCAGCTGCCTTCCGGGGGGCACTGAAGCTTTCTTT. Translating gives CASCLPGGTEAFF.